Only one count was recorded for the clone carrying this T cell receptor (beta chain). Germline CDR1 is SEHNR and CDR2 is FQNEAQ (reference sequence). The CDR3 is made up of 14 amino acids. V was shortened by 5 bases and J by 0 bases, with 8 bases between the two germline ends. Those who participated ranged in age from roughly 18 to 89 years and resided in 20 to 25 US areas. Before being deemed recovered, Cohort 3 donors had two negative PCRs, clearance, or symptom resolution. The data were taken from a study of blood T cell repertoires in COVID-19. Study background: T cells, B-cell-depleted T cells, or PBMCs provided the cDNA or gDNA that served as material.

The protocol was immunoSEQ multiplex PCR, while the TCRdb copy is restricted to in-frame clones and leaves out a portion. This table holds approximately 350,000 clones, around 86% found once. The sequence came from a woman in her fifties or sixties who had recovered from COVID-19. The specimen sequenced was PBMCs or T cells enriched from blood (not recorded which). The rearrangement uses TRBV7-9 and TRBJ2-1, with D perhaps TRBD1 (6 bases). CDR3 coding DNA: TGTGCCAGCAGCCCGGACAGCTCCTACAATGAGCAGTTCTTC. As protein: CASSPDSSYNEQFF.